This T cell receptor (beta chain) was documented in a study of T cell responses to AZD1222 COVID-19 vaccine. Study-wide points: The donors showed a predominance of white British ancestry and of females, with possible underestimation of clonal diversity. There were repertoire samples only from the period after the peak T cell response.

Concerning this clone: No antigen is known for it.

The V gene's germline CDR1 is MDHEN and CDR2 SYDVKM. The CDR3 runs 13 residues. V dropped 11 bases and J dropped 2 bases, with 10 bases sitting between them. Some clones are missing from TCRdb's copy, which holds only in-frame ones; the method was immunoSEQ multiplex PCR. The sample shows around 140,000 clones, under 90% of them seen only once. The J gene is TRBJ2-6, the V gene TRBV28; no firm D call. This material consisted of peripheral blood, taken on day 0 of AZD1222 vaccination. The TCR comes from an adult in good health. The CDR3 region is CAARGTGANVLTF. As DNA, the CDR3 is TGTGCCGCACGAGGTACTGGGGCCAACGTCCTGACTTTC.